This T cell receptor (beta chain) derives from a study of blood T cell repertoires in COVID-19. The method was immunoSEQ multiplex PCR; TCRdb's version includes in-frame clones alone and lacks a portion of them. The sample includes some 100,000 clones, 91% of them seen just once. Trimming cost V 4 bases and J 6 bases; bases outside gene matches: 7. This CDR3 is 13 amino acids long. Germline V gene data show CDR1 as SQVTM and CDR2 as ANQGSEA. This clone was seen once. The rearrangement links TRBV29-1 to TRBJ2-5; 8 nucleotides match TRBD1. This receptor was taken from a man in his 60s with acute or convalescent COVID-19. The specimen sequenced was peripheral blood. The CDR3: CSVVGRTGKTQYF. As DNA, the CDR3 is TGCAGCGTTGTGGGTCGGACAGGGAAGACCCAGTACTTC.